The 21 T cell receptor beta chains below were found in one sample sequenced in a study of shared clonotypes between healthy human individuals. Measured with immunoSEQ multiplex PCR; TCRdb has only the in-frame clones, and not every one. The sample holds a few million clones, over 85% seen once. Sequencing was performed on naive CD4+ T cells from PBMCs. Stated subset: CD45RA+ positively selected. Receptors originate from a man aged 18 to 30 in good health. Some clones in this sample may be carry-over from other donors' samples.

V is TRBV5-4 and J is TRBJ2-3; the match to TRBD2 covers 9 bases. Germline loops: CDR1 SGHNT, CDR2 YYREEE (reference sequence). V lost 7 bases and J lost 0; bases outside the gene matches: 6. CDR3 length equals 15 residues. The CDR3 sequence: CASGSTSGSTDTQYF. As DNA, the CDR3 is TGTGCCAGCGGCTCGACTAGCGGAAGCACAGATACGCAGTATTTT.

The gene calls are TRBV28 and TRBJ1-2; 8 nucleotides align to TRBD1. This CDR3 has 13 residues. Germline loops: CDR1 MDHEN, CDR2 SYDVKM. V lost 8 bases and J lost 6; bases outside the gene matches: 8. The CDR3 bases are TGTGCCAGCTGGGACAGGCACTTGGATGGCTACACCTTC. This sequence encodes CASWDRHLDGYTF.

Worth noting for this clone: Other DNA sequences of this sample code for an identical CDR3. This chain joins TRBV5-1 and TRBJ2-6, with D possibly matching TRBD1 (5 bases). Trimming shortened V by 2 bases and J by 0 bases, and 9 bases separated the two germline ends. The CDR3 runs 16 residues. Germline lookup yields CDR1 SGHRS and CDR2 YFSETQ. The CDR3 DNA follows: TGCGCCAGCAGCTTAGGGGTCAGCTCTGGGGCCAACGTCCTGACTTTC. This codes for CASSLGVSSGANVLTF.

V usage is TRBV11-2 and J usage is TRBJ2-1; D remains unclear. The CDR3 length is 17 residues. V gave up 4 bases and J gave up 1 base, with 17 bases separating them. Germline CDR1 reads SGHAT; CDR2 reads FQNNGV. The CDR3 protein is CASSSRPSALSYNEQFF. CDR3 in DNA: TGTGCCAGCAGCTCCCGTCCCAGCGCGTTGTCCTACAATGAGCAGTTCTTC.

This chain connects TRBV27 to TRBJ2-1; the D gene is possibly TRBD2 (5 bases). Deletions cut 0 bases from V and 2 bases from J, with 8 bases between. The CDR3 spans 15 residues. Germline V CDR1 and CDR2: MNHEY, SMNVEV (reference sequence). DNA of the CDR3: TGTGCCAGCAGTTTATCTAGCGAAGCCTACAATGAGCAGTTCTTC. Residues: CASSLSSEAYNEQFF.

V is TRBV7-3 and J is TRBJ2-2; 8 bases agree with TRBD2. From germline, CDR1 is SGHTA and CDR2 FQGTGA. The V gene end was trimmed by 0 bases and the J gene end by 5 bases; junction bases not matched to a gene: 5. CDR3 length: 16 residues. The CDR3 DNA is TGTGCCAGCAGCTTAACCTCGGCTAGCGGGACCGGGGAGCTGTTTTTT. As protein: CASSLTSASGTGELFF.

Remarks on this clone: This sample includes further DNA sequences coding for the same CDR3. The V and J genes are TRBV28 and TRBJ2-7, with 11 bases aligning to TRBD2. CDR1 is MDHEN, CDR2 SYDVKM, per germline. With V trimmed by 7 bases and J by 1 base, 3 bases remained unmatched. The CDR3 covers 14 residues. As DNA, the CDR3 is TGTGCCAGCATCTGGACTAGCGGGTCCTACGAGCAGTACTTC. It yields the protein CASIWTSGSYEQYF.

The chain has TRBV6-5 and TRBJ2-5, with 11 positions matching TRBD1. CDR1 is MNHEY, CDR2 SVGAGI, per germline. This CDR3 region has 14 residues. The V and J ends lost 6 bases and 5 bases, in that order; junction bases with no gene match: 5. CDR3 DNA sequence: TGTGCCAGCAGAGGGACAGGGGGTGAGGAGACCCAGTACTTC. Translating it yields CASRGTGGEETQYF.

Regarding this clone: The sample has other DNA sequences that encode this CDR3 too. The CDR3 bases are TGCGCCAGCAGCTTGGAGGTTGTCGGGAACACCGGGGAGCTGTTTTTT. This translates into CASSLEVVGNTGELFF. V and J are TRBV5-1 and TRBJ2-2, with D uncertain. The V gene's germline CDR1 is SGHRS and CDR2 YFSETQ. The CDR3 is 16 residues long. Trimming cost V 0 bases and J 1 base, with 10 bases left between them. The full variable domain, its missing parts supplied by reference TRBV5-1 and TRBJ2-2, is KAGVTQTPRYLIKTRGQQVTLSCSPISGHRSVSWYQQTPGQGLQFLFEYFSETQRNKGNFPGRFSGRQFSNSRSEMNVSTLELGDSALYLCASSLEVVGNTGELFFGEGSRLTVL.

This chain uses TRBV5-6 with TRBJ2-7, with TRBD2 identical over 11 bases. The CDR3 extends over 14 amino acids. After removal of 4 bases from V and 4 bases from J, the junction contained 4 bases not matched to a gene. The germline V gene has CDR1 SGHDT and CDR2 YYEEEE. The CDR3 DNA is TGTGCCAGCAGCCCGAGACTAGCGGGATACGAGCAGTACTTC. Translating it yields CASSPRLAGYEQYF.

This chain links TRBV18 with TRBJ1-2; maybe TRBD1 (6 bases). The germline V and J ends were trimmed by 6 bases and 4 bases, with 9 bases remaining between them. The CDR3 consists of 12 residues. Per the germline V gene, CDR1 is KGHSH and CDR2 is LQKENI. DNA for the CDR3: TGTGCCAGCTCCGGACAGCTCTATGGCTACACCTTC. Its protein is CASSGQLYGYTF.

V is TRBV7-2 and J is TRBJ2-5; D possibly uses TRBD1 or TRBD2 (5 bases each). Per germline, CDR1 SGHTA and CDR2 FQGNSA. This CDR3 comprises 13 residues. V was trimmed by 9 bases and J by 7 bases, leaving 18 bases between them. Written as DNA, the CDR3 is TGTGCCAGTACCGAGGGGTTTAAGGGGACCCAGTACTTC. It yields the protein CASTEGFKGTQYF.

The CDR3 DNA is TGCGCCAGCAGCATCGGACTAGCGGGAGCCGAGCAGTACTTC. It specifies CASSIGLAGAEQYF. V and J are TRBV5-1 and TRBJ2-7, with 13 bases that match TRBD2. The germline CDR1 and CDR2 sequences are SGHRS and YFSETQ. The CDR3 contains 14 residues. V shed 4 bases, J shed 6 bases, and the junction held 4 bases outside the gene matches.

The V and J genes are TRBV9 and TRBJ2-3; D gene unclear. The germline V gene encodes CDR1 SGDLS and CDR2 YYNGEE. V was shortened by 2 bases and J by 3 bases, with 4 bases between the two germline ends. The CDR3 spans 12 residues. The CDR3 nucleotides are TGTGCCAGCAGCGTGTTTACAGATACGCAGTATTTT. Translating gives CASSVFTDTQYF.

J is TRBJ2-5 and V is TRBV6-5; no clear D gene. CDR3 length equals 13 residues. The V end lost 4 bases, the J end lost 9 bases, and 15 bases lay between the germline ends. Per the germline V gene, CDR1 is MNHEY and CDR2 is SVGAGI. This CDR3 is CASSSLGQLAQYF. CDR3 DNA sequence: TGTGCCAGCAGTTCCCTTGGGCAGTTGGCCCAGTACTTC.

The chain joins TRBV6-6 to TRBJ2-1; TRBD1 might be the D (6 bases). Germline V gives CDR1 MNHNY, CDR2 SVGAGI (reference sequence). This CDR3 spans 14 amino acids. The V gene lost 3 bases and the J gene lost 9 bases, with 15 bases spanning the gap. CDR3 residues: CASSYALRGIEQFF. CDR3 bases: TGTGCCAGCAGTTATGCTCTCAGGGGAATTGAGCAGTTCTTC.

J is TRBJ2-2 and V is TRBV5-1; TRBD1 aligns across 10 bases. The CDR3 loop spans 15 amino acids. V lost 6 bases and J lost 7; bases outside the gene matches: 9. CDR1 SGHRS and CDR2 YFSETQ come from the germline V gene. The CDR3 loop reads CASTPTGGADGELFF. The CDR3 nucleotides read TGCGCCAGCACACCGACAGGGGGCGCGGACGGGGAGCTGTTTTTT.

The V call is TRBV2, the J call TRBJ2-7, with 10 bases that match TRBD2. CDR3 length: 20 residues. The ends lost 5 bases at V and 0 bases at J; junction bases unmatched: 19. From germline, CDR1 is SNHLY and CDR2 FYNNEI. The CDR3 DNA reads TGTGCCAGCAGTAATGCAAGGGGGACAGAAGCGGGAGGGTTCTCCTACGAGCAGTACTTC. Its protein is CASSNARGTEAGGFSYEQYF. Variable domain in full (rest from reference TRBV2 and TRBJ2-7): EPEVTQTPSHQVTQMGQEVILRCVPISNHLYFYWYRQILGQKVEFLVSFYNNEISEKSEIFDDQFSVERPDGSNFTLKIRSTKLEDSAMYFCASSNARGTEAGGFSYEQYFGPGTRLTVT.

The gene calls are TRBV30 and TRBJ2-1; the match to TRBD2 covers 8 bases. V dropped 0 bases and J dropped 3; count of bases not matched to a gene: 7. The CDR3 consists of 16 residues. Germline CDR1 is GTSNPN and CDR2 is SVGIG (reference sequence). CDR3 in DNA: TGTGCCTGGAGTGTATTTCCTAGCGGGTACTACAATGAGCAGTTCTTC. The encoded protein is CAWSVFPSGYYNEQFF.

The chain has TRBV30 and TRBJ1-5; D not resolved. This CDR3 spans 13 amino acids. Trimming stripped 0 bases from V and 11 bases from J, with 14 bases between. Germline loops: CDR1 GTSNPN, CDR2 SVGIG (reference sequence). CDR3: CAWSVRPGTSQHF. The CDR3 DNA follows: TGTGCCTGGAGTGTACGCCCCGGAACCTCCCAGCATTTT.

V usage is TRBV11-2 and J usage is TRBJ2-7; the D gene is possibly TRBD2 (5 bases). Trimming pared 2 bases from V and 1 base from J, leaving 9 bases between. The CDR3 length is 14 residues. Germline V gene data show CDR1 as SGHAT and CDR2 as FQNNGV. The CDR3 nucleotides read TGTGCCAGCAGCTTACGGGAATCGTCCTACGAGCAGTACTTC. Its protein is CASSLRESSYEQYF. Full variable domain (rest looked up from reference TRBV11-2 and TRBJ2-7): EAGVAQSPRYKIIEKRQSVAFWCNPISGHATLYWYQQILGQGPKLLIQFQNNGVVDDSQLPKDRFSAERLKGVDSTLKIQPAKLEDSAVYLCASSLRESSYEQYFGPGTRLTVT.